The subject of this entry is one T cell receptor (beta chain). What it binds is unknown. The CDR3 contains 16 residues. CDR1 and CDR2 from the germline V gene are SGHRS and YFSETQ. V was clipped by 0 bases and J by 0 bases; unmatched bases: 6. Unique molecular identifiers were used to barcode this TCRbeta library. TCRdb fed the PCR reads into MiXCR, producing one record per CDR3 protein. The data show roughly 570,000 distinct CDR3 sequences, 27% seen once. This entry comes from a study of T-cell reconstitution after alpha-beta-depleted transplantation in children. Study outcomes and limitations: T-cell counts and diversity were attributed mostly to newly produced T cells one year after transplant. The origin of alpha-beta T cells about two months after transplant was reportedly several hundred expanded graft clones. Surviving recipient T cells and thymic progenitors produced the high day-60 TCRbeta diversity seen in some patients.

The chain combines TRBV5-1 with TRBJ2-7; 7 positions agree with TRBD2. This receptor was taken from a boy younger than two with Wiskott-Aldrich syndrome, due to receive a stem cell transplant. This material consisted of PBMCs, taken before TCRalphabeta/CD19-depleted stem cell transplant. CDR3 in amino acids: CASSLVSGHFSYEQYF. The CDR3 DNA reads TGCGCCAGCAGCTTGGTTAGCGGGCACTTCTCCTACGAGCAGTACTTC. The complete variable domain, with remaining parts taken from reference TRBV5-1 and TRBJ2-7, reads KAGVTQTPRYLIKTRGQQVTLSCSPISGHRSVSWYQQTPGQGLQFLFEYFSETQRNKGNFPGRFSGRQFSNSRSEMNVSTLELGDSALYLCASSLVSGHFSYEQYFGPGTRLTVT.